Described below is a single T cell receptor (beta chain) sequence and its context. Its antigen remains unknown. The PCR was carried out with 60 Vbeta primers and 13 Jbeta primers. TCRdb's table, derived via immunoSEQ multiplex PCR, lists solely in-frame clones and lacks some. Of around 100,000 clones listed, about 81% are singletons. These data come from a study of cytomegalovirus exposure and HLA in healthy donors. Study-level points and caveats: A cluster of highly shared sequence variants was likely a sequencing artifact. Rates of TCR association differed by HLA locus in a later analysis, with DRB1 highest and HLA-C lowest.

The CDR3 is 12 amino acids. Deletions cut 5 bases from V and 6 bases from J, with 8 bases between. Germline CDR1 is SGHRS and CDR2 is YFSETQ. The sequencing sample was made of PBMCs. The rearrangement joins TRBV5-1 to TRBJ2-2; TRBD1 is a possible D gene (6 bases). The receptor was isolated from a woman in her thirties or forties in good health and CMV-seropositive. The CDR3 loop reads CASRQGAGELFF. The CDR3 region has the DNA TGCGCCAGCAGACAGGGAGCCGGGGAGCTGTTTTTT.